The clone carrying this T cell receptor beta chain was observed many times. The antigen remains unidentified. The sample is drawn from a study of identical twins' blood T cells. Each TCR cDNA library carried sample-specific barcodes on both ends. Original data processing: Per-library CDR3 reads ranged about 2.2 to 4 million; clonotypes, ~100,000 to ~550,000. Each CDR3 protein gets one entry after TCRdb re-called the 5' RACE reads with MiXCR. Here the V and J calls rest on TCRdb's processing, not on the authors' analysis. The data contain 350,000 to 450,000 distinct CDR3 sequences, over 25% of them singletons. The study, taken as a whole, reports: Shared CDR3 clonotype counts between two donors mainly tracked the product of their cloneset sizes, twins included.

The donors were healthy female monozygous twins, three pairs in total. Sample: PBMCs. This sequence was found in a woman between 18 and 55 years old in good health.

The CDR3 spells CASSQDPSSYNEQFF. CDR3 bases: TGCGCCAGCAGCCAAGATCCAAGCTCCTACAATGAGCAGTTCTTC. The chain carries TRBV4-1 and TRBJ2-1; no clear D gene. Germline assignment: CDR1 MGHRA and CDR2 YSYEKL. The V gene lost 0 bases and the J gene lost 0 bases, with 6 bases spanning the gap. This CDR3 comprises 15 residues.